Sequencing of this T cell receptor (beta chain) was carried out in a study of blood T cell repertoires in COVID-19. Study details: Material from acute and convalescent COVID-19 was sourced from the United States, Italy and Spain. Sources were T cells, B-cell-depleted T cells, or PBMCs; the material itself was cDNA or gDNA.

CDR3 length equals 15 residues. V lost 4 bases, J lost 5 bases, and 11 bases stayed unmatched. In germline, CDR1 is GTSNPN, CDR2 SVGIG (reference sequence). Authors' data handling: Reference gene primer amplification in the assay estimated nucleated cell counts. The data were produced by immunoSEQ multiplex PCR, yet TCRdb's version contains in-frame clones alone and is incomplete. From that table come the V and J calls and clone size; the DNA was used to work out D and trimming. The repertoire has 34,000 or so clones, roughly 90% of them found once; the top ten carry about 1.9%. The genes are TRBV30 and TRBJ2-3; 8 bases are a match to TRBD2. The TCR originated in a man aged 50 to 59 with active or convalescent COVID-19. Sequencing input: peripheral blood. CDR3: CAWTDFRTSRDTQYF. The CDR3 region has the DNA TGTGCCTGGACCGACTTTAGGACTAGCCGAGATACGCAGTATTTT.